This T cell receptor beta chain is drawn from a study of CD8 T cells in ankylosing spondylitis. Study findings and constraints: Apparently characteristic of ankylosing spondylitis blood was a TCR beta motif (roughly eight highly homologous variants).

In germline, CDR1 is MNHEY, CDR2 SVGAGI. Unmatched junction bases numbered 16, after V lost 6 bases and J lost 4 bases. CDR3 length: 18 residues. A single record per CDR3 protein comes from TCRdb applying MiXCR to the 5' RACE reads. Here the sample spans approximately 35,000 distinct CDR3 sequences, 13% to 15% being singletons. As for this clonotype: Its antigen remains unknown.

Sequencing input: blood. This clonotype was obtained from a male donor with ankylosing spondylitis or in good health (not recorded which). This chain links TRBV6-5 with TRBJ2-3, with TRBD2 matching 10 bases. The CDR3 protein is CASSPPSGRSVGADTQYF. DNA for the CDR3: TGTGCCAGCAGCCCCCCTAGCGGGAGAAGTGTTGGAGCAGATACGCAGTATTTT.